This T cell receptor (beta chain) was identified during a study of blood T cell repertoires in COVID-19. Looking at the study overall: Samples representing acute and convalescent COVID-19 were sourced from the United States, Italy and Spain. PBMCs, B-cell-depleted T cells, or T cells were the source of the cDNA or gDNA that made up the material.

In germline, CDR1 is MNHEY, CDR2 SMNVEV (reference sequence). V lost 5 bases, J lost 3 bases, and 10 bases stayed unmatched. The CDR3 length is 16 residues. In the original analysis: Estimated nucleated cell counts came from reference gene primer amplification. Sequenced by immunoSEQ multiplex PCR; TCRdb stores in-frame clones only, minus some. V, J and clone size are taken as reported in that table, and D and trimming were inferred from the DNA itself. The repertoire holds roughly 34,000 clones, over 60% seen once, with approximately 16% in the top ten. This clone was detected a few times. This receptor was taken from a human donor in a cohort sampled during active COVID-19. The chain couples TRBV27 to TRBJ1-5, with 7 bases fitting TRBD1. Sequencing used peripheral blood. CDR3 nucleotides: TGTGCCAGCAGTCCAAAAACAGGGGTTTACAATCAGCCCCAGCATTTT. Protein sequence: CASSPKTGVYNQPQHF.